What follows are 19 T cell receptor beta chains derived from one specimen sequenced in a study of CD4+ T cells in melanoma. The repertoire was sequenced with immunoSEQ multiplex PCR; TCRdb's copy has only in-frame clones and lacks some. The table lists tens of thousands of clones, about 70% of them singletons, with roughly 4.9% in the top ten. The specimen was tumor tissue. These receptors came from a human donor with melanoma.

The chain uses TRBV27 and TRBJ2-3, with D perhaps given as TRBD1 or TRBD2 (5 bases each). This CDR3 is 12 amino acids long. In germline, CDR1 is MNHEY, CDR2 SMNVEV (reference sequence). Trimming pared 6 bases from V and 6 bases from J, leaving 10 bases between. DNA of the CDR3: TGTGCCAGCAGCCTGTGGGGGGATACGCAGTATTTT. This codes for CASSLWGDTQYF.

The chain combines TRBV5-1 with TRBJ2-3; 9 bases agree with TRBD1. The V gene's germline CDR1 is SGHRS and CDR2 YFSETQ. The CDR3 totals 15 residues. Trimming took 7 bases from V and 0 from J; bases not matched to a gene: 6. The CDR3 sequence: CASYAGTGSTDTQYF. CDR3 nucleotides: TGCGCCAGCTATGCCGGGACAGGGAGCACAGATACGCAGTATTTT.

The chain has TRBV9 and TRBJ1-1; a weak D match, TRBD1 (6 bases). Germline CDR1 and CDR2: SGDLS and YYNGEE. V was trimmed by 1 base and J by 4 bases, leaving 11 bases between them. The CDR3 runs 14 residues. CDR3 sequence: CASSVRDTGTEAFF. The CDR3 nucleotides are TGTGCCAGCAGCGTAAGGGACACGGGCACTGAAGCTTTCTTT.

This chain uses TRBV19 with TRBJ1-5, with TRBD1 matching over 8 bases. The CDR3 is 14 residues long. J lost 3 bases, V lost 6 bases, and 4 bases had no gene match. Germline V CDR1 and CDR2: LNHDA, SQIVND (reference sequence). The DNA of the CDR3 is TGTGCCAGTAGCTCGGACAGGGTCAATCAGCCCCAGCATTTT. Translation gives CASSSDRVNQPQHF.

The chain uses TRBV10-3 and TRBJ2-7; D gene unclear. This CDR3 has 14 residues. With 0 bases removed from V and 0 bases from J, the gap between germline ends came to 6 bases. CDR1 is ENHRY, CDR2 SYGVKD, per germline. CDR3 in amino acids: CAISESEVSYEQYF. CDR3 bases: TGTGCCATCAGTGAGTCGGAAGTCTCCTACGAGCAGTACTTC.

The chain combines TRBV7-8 with TRBJ2-7; possibly TRBD1 or TRBD2 for D (5 bases each). The CDR3 is 14 residues long. Trimming shortened V by 4 bases and J by 6 bases, and 16 bases separated the two germline ends. CDR1 SGHVS and CDR2 FQNEAQ come from the germline V gene. CDR3: CASSWGGGEGEQYF. CDR3 coding DNA: TGTGCCAGCAGCTGGGGTGGGGGAGAAGGCGAGCAGTACTTC.

This sequence joins TRBV6-6 and TRBJ1-2; possibly TRBD1 for D (6 bases). V lost 6 bases and J 4 bases, leaving 12 bases between the germline ends. The germline gives CDR1 MNHNY, CDR2 SVGAGI (reference sequence). The CDR3 covers 13 residues. CDR3 region: CASSPQGPYGYTF. The CDR3 region has the DNA TGTGCCAGCAGCCCACAGGGTCCCTATGGCTACACCTTC.

This clone was recorded a few times. The J gene is TRBJ2-3, the V gene TRBV10-3, with D unclear. Trimming removed 3 bases from V and 5 bases from J, with 9 bases in between. The CDR3 sequence is 13 residues long. The germline CDR1 and CDR2 sequences are ENHRY and SYGVKD. DNA of the CDR3: TGTGCCATCAGTGATCCCGTACGAGATACGCAGTATTTT. Amino acids: CAISDPVRDTQYF.

The genes are TRBV7-2 and TRBJ2-1; 10 positions agree with TRBD2. This CDR3 has 14 amino acids. V lost 4 bases and J lost 15; bases outside the gene matches: 12. CDR1 and CDR2 from the germline V gene are SGHTA and FQGNSA. The CDR3 sequence is CASSSRAAGGGRFF. The CDR3 coding sequence is TGTGCCAGCAGCTCACGGGCAGCGGGGGGGGGTAGGTTCTTC.

The chain couples TRBV29-1 to TRBJ1-4; 9 nucleotides line up with TRBD1. The CDR3 runs 15 residues. V dropped 0 bases and J dropped 4; count of bases not matched to a gene: 3. Germline CDR1 SQVTM, CDR2 ANQGSEA. The CDR3 region is CSVEEGGQGNEKLFF. The CDR3 DNA reads TGCAGCGTTGAAGAGGGGGGACAGGGTAATGAAAAACTGTTTTTT. Variable domain in full (rest from reference TRBV29-1 and TRBJ1-4): SAVISQKPSRDICQRGTSLTIQCQVDSQVTMMFWYRQQPGQSLTLIATANQGSEATYESGFVIDKFPISRPNLTFSTLTVSNMSPEDSSIYLCSVEEGGQGNEKLFFGSGTQLSVL.

This sequence joins TRBV10-3 and TRBJ1-1; 7 nucleotides match TRBD1. The ends lost 4 bases at V and 4 bases at J; junction bases unmatched: 3. CDR1 is ENHRY, CDR2 SYGVKD, per germline. The CDR3 is 13 amino acids. CDR3 DNA sequence: TGTGCCATCAGTGTAGGGGGCGTCACTGAAGCTTTCTTT. This translates into CAISVGGVTEAFF.

The V and J genes are TRBV27 and TRBJ2-3, with a weak D call TRBD2 (5 bases). The CDR3 consists of 16 residues. Germline CDR1 reads MNHEY; CDR2 reads SMNVEV (reference sequence). The V gene lost 6 bases and the J gene lost 2 bases, with 18 bases spanning the gap. Here the CDR3 reads CASRMSYGILTDTQYF. CDR3 in DNA: TGTGCCAGCAGGATGTCATACGGGATCCTCACAGATACGCAGTATTTT.

This clone has at least ten counts. The chain links TRBV5-1 to TRBJ2-5, with 7 bases identical to TRBD1. V trimming: 3 bases; J trimming: 4 bases; junction bases outside the gene matches: 9. The length of the CDR3 is 15 residues. Germline V gives CDR1 SGHRS, CDR2 YFSETQ. CDR3 loop: CASSSQGGRGETQYF. As DNA, the CDR3 is TGCGCCAGCAGCTCGCAAGGGGGCCGGGGAGAGACCCAGTACTTC. The whole variable domain, remainder taken from reference TRBV5-1 and TRBJ2-5, is KAGVTQTPRYLIKTRGQQVTLSCSPISGHRSVSWYQQTPGQGLQFLFEYFSETQRNKGNFPGRFSGRQFSNSRSEMNVSTLELGDSALYLCASSSQGGRGETQYFGPGTRLLVL.

This clone was recorded only once. V gene TRBV9 combines with J gene TRBJ1-1, with a tentative D call TRBD1 (5 bases). The length of the CDR3 is 15 residues. CDR1 is SGDLS and CDR2 is YYNGEE in the germline V gene. The ends were cut back, 4 bases at V and 1 base at J, with 14 bases in the middle. In DNA form, the CDR3 reads TGTGCCAGCAGCCCAAACGGACAACCGAACACTGAAGCTTTCTTT. Protein sequence: CASSPNGQPNTEAFF.

This clone has a handful of counts. The rearrangement uses TRBV5-4 and TRBJ1-2; D perhaps matches TRBD1 (5 bases). Germline V gene data show CDR1 as SGHNT and CDR2 as YYREEE (reference sequence). The germline V and J ends were trimmed by 4 bases and 5 bases, with 12 bases remaining between them. The CDR3 totals 13 residues. For the CDR3, the DNA is TGTGCCAGCAGCGAAGGGACTCGTTATGGCTACACCTTC. This translates into CASSEGTRYGYTF.

V is TRBV5-1 and J is TRBJ2-1, with 8 bases fitting TRBD1. Germline V gene lookup returns CDR1 SGHRS and CDR2 YFSETQ. Unmatched junction bases numbered 3, after V lost 0 bases and J lost 4 bases. The CDR3 sequence is 15 residues long. This CDR3 reads CASSLGGTGYNEQFF. The DNA for the CDR3 is TGCGCCAGCAGCTTGGGTGGGACAGGTTACAATGAGCAGTTCTTC.

The V call is TRBV27, the J call TRBJ2-5; 12 bases fit TRBD2. The CDR3 contains 16 residues. Germline-derived CDR1 and CDR2 are MNHEY and SMNVEV (reference sequence). V was clipped by 0 bases and J by 5 bases; unmatched bases: 4. The DNA of the CDR3 is TGTGCCAGCAGTTTATCCTCTAGCGGGGGGGTTGAGACCCAGTACTTC. This translates into CASSLSSSGGVETQYF.

The chain combines TRBV5-4 with TRBJ2-7, with D perhaps matching TRBD1 or TRBD2 (6 bases each). Trimming removed 0 bases from V and 5 bases from J, with 9 bases in between. CDR3 length: 13 residues. Germline V gene data show CDR1 as SGHNT and CDR2 as YYREEE (reference sequence). DNA of the CDR3: TGTGCCAGCAGCTTGGTCGGGGGCGACGAGCAGTACTTC. Translated: CASSLVGGDEQYF.

This chain links TRBV11-2 with TRBJ2-5; D might be TRBD2 (6 bases). The CDR3 length is 15 residues. Trimming stripped 4 bases from V and 6 bases from J, with 18 bases between. Germline CDR1 reads SGHAT; CDR2 reads FQNNGV. The CDR3 coding sequence is TGTGCCAGCAGCTCTTGGGAGGACCGGGTTAAGACCCAGTACTTC. As protein: CASSSWEDRVKTQYF.